This is a list of T cell receptor beta chains from one sample in a study of regulatory T cells in long-lasting Graves disease. TCRdb analysed the multiplex PCR reads with MiXCR anew, one entry per CDR3 protein. The data contain 350,000 to 550,000 distinct CDR3 sequences, over 15% of them seen just once; the ten biggest clones take up roughly 23%. In addition, the sample was reused for a study of T cells in Graves' hyperthyroidism and ophthalmopathy.

The material sequenced was peripheral blood mononuclear cells (PBMCs), taken at new diagnosis, from a patient treated with antithyroid drugs. The receptors shown here come from a woman under 30 with Graves disease. Each CDR3 is given with its conserved first and last residue. The D gene is left open where the match is weak. Not all rows give a size; the values are once, few, many and, for expanded clones, a class.

DNA	CDR3	size	V	J	D
TGTGCCGCCGGGACAGGGGACTATGGCTACACCTTC	CAAGTGDYGYTF	many	TRBV10-3	TRBJ1-2	TRBD1
TGTGCAGGTAGACAGGGCGGTTTAATGAACACTGAAGCTTTCTTT	CAGRQGGLMNTEAFF	many	TRBV28	TRBJ1-1	TRBD1
TGTGCCAGCAGTTTCCATACCCTGGACAGGGGAGGAGGCTACACCTTC	CASSFHTLDRGGGYTF	many	TRBV28	TRBJ1-2	TRBD1
TGTGCCAGCAACTTAGACGGACAGGGTGGCAATCAGCCCCAGCATTTT	CASNLDGQGGNQPQHF	NA	TRBV7-9	TRBJ1-5	TRBD1
TGTGCCAGCAGCCCCCCGGACACGTCCTACGAGCAGTACTTC	CASSPPDTSYEQYF	NA	TRBV28	TRBJ2-7	NA
TGCGCCAGCAGCCTCCTAAGGACTAGCTACGAGCAGTACTTC	CASSLLRTSYEQYF	NA	TRBV4-1	TRBJ2-7	TRBD2
TGTGCCTTATTAGCGGGAGGAAGCTCCTACAATGAGCAGTTCTTC	CALLAGGSSYNEQFF	NA	TRBV30	TRBJ2-1	TRBD2
TGTGCCAGCAGTTTGGGGATTTCCGGGGAGCAGTTCTTC	CASSLGISGEQFF	many	TRBV28	TRBJ2-1	NA
TGTGCCTGGAACCTCGGGACAGGGGATTTTTTCGAGCAGTACTTC	CAWNLGTGDFFEQYF	many	TRBV30	TRBJ2-7	TRBD1
TGTGCCAGCAGTCCGGGACTAGCGGGAGAGGTTGGTGGCCATGAGCAGTTCTTC	CASSPGLAGEVGGHEQFF	many	TRBV9	TRBJ2-1	TRBD2
TGCGCCAGCAGCGCGGACAGTTTCCGCACAGATACGCAGTATTTT	CASSADSFRTDTQYF	NA	TRBV5-1	TRBJ2-3	NA
TGTGCCAGCAGCTTAGACGGGAGAGAGCAAGAGACCCACTACTTC	CASSLDGREQETHYF	NA	TRBV7-3	TRBJ2-5	NA
TGCAGCTCTCAAGTAGGCCAAGAGACCCAGTACTTC	CSSQVGQETQYF	few	TRBV29-1	TRBJ2-5	NA
TGTGCCAGCAATACCCAAGGAGGGACCCAGTACTTC	CASNTQGGTQYF	NA	TRBV12-3/TRBV12-4	TRBJ2-5	NA
TGTGCCAGCAGCTTAGGTTACAGAACCTACGAGCAGTACTTC	CASSLGYRTYEQYF	NA	TRBV13	TRBJ2-7	NA
TGCAGTAAGACCGGGGGGTCCGAGACCCAGTACTTC	CSKTGGSETQYF	few	TRBV20-1	TRBJ2-5	TRBD2
TGTGCCATCGGGACAGGGGAGACCCAGTACTTC	CAIGTGETQYF	many	TRBV28	TRBJ2-5	TRBD1
TGTGCCACCAGACAGGGGAACACCTATGGCTACACCTTC	CATRQGNTYGYTF	many	TRBV28	TRBJ1-2	TRBD1
TGTGCCAGTAGGATGTCAAGTAGGGGATACTATGGCTACACCTTC	CASRMSSRGYYGYTF	few	TRBV19	TRBJ1-2	NA
TGTGCCAGCTCACCGACAGGGAGTTATAGCAATCAGCCCCAGCATTTT	CASSPTGSYSNQPQHF	many	TRBV18	TRBJ1-5	TRBD1
TGTGCCAGCCGGCTCCGCGGGGAGTTTAGGAGAAATGAGCAGTTCTTC	CASRLRGEFRRNEQFF	NA	TRBV19	TRBJ2-1	NA
TGTGCCAGCTCACGAGCAATAGGTTTCACAGATACGCAGTATTTT	CASSRAIGFTDTQYF	NA	TRBV18	TRBJ2-3	NA
TGTGCCAGCAGTGAATTTCTAGGTCCCAATGAGCAGTTCTTC	CASSEFLGPNEQFF	many	TRBV2	TRBJ2-1	NA
TGCAGCGTTGGGGGAGATTTAGTTAGCCCAGATACGCAGTATTTT	CSVGGDLVSPDTQYF	many	TRBV29-1	TRBJ2-3	NA
TGTGCCATCAGTGACCAGGGGGGAGGCTCCTACAATGAGCAGTTCTTC	CAISDQGGGSYNEQFF	few	TRBV10-3	TRBJ2-1	NA
TGCAGTGCTTTGGCCGGGGAGGGCTATGGCTACACCTTC	CSALAGEGYGYTF	NA	TRBV20-1	TRBJ1-2	NA
TGTGCCAGCAGCGATAGGGACTCTAGCGGCCTTAACACCGGGGAGCTGTTTTTT	CASSDRDSSGLNTGELFF	few	TRBV7-9	TRBJ2-2	TRBD2
TGTGCCAGCAGTGAAGCGGCGACAGTGAACACTGAAGCTTTCTTT	CASSEAATVNTEAFF	many	TRBV2	TRBJ1-1	NA
TGTGCCAGCAGCTTAGAGGGCCTACCCTCCTACGAGCAGTACTTC	CASSLEGLPSYEQYF	many	TRBV7-8	TRBJ2-7	NA
TGCGCCAGCAGCCAAGAGCCCCAGGGTATGGGCAATCAGCCCCAGCATTTT	CASSQEPQGMGNQPQHF	many	TRBV4-1	TRBJ1-5	NA
TGTGCCAGTAGTCCTACAGGGGGCCGCACAGATACGCAGTATTTT	CASSPTGGRTDTQYF	few	TRBV19	TRBJ2-3	TRBD1
TGCGCCAGCAGCCAGACGCTTGCGGCCAAGCTAAACACTGAAGCTTTCTTT	CASSQTLAAKLNTEAFF	NA	TRBV4-1	TRBJ1-1	NA
TGTGCCAGCAGTTTAGAAACGGGATTAGCCTACGAGCAGTACTTC	CASSLETGLAYEQYF	NA	TRBV12-3/TRBV12-4	TRBJ2-7	NA
TGTGCCAGCAGCCCCGGGGAGCTGTTTTTT	CASSPGELFF	NA	TRBV7-8	TRBJ2-2	NA
TGTGCCAGCAGTTTGTTCGGTGAGGATACGCAGTATTTT	CASSLFGEDTQYF	many	TRBV28	TRBJ2-3	NA
TGTGCCAGCAGTTTATATCTTGGACTAGCGACATACAATGAGCAGTTCTTC	CASSLYLGLATYNEQFF	many	TRBV12-3/TRBV12-4	TRBJ2-1	TRBD2
TGTGCCAGCAGCTCAGCAACAGGGGGCTGGGGGGAGCTGTTTTTT	CASSSATGGWGELFF	many	TRBV7-8	TRBJ2-2	TRBD1
TGCGCCAGCAGCCTGGCCCCGGGACAGGGGTACGAGCAGTACTTC	CASSLAPGQGYEQYF	many	TRBV5-1	TRBJ2-7	TRBD1
TGTGCCAGCAGTGCCAGCGGGGAACGCGAGCAGTACTTC	CASSASGEREQYF	many	TRBV6-1	TRBJ2-7	TRBD2
TGTGCCAGCAGTTTAAGATTAGCGGGAGATACAGATACGCAGTATTTT	CASSLRLAGDTDTQYF	NA	TRBV28	TRBJ2-3	TRBD2